Shown below are 17 T cell receptor beta chains from a single sample sequenced in a study of blood T cell repertoires in COVID-19. Assay used: immunoSEQ multiplex PCR; TCRdb lists only in-frame clones, some missing. Among 60,000 to 90,000 clones, approximately 84% were seen once, and the ten largest hold more than 5%. The sequenced sample was peripheral blood. These receptors all come from a man aged 60 to 75 with active or convalescent COVID-19.

The chain has TRBV14 and TRBJ1-1; D unclear. There are 14 residues in the CDR3. V gave up 0 bases and J gave up 4 bases, with 9 bases separating them. Germline CDR1 and CDR2: SGHDN and FVKESK. DNA for the CDR3: TGTGCCAGCAGCCAAGATTCCTCGGGCACTGAAGCTTTCTTT. This sequence encodes CASSQDSSGTEAFF.

The chain is built from TRBV9 and TRBJ2-3, with 13 bases aligning to TRBD2. Germline V gene sequence: CDR1 SGDLS, CDR2 YYNGEE. Germline trimming cut 6 bases from V and 6 bases from J; bases unmatched to any gene: 10. This CDR3 comprises 16 residues. The CDR3 nucleotides read TGTGCCAGCACCATCGGGACTAGCGGGGCTTGGGATACGCAGTATTTT. Amino acids: CASTIGTSGAWDTQYF.

This chain links TRBV6-5 with TRBJ1-1, with D perhaps TRBD1 (5 bases). Germline lookup yields CDR1 MNHEY and CDR2 SVGAGI. Trimming pared 2 bases from V and 1 base from J, leaving 11 bases between. The CDR3 has 15 amino acids. The CDR3 nucleotides read TGTGCCAGCAGTTACGGTACAGGACGGAACACTGAAGCTTTCTTT. Protein product: CASSYGTGRNTEAFF.

This chain links TRBV6-5 with TRBJ1-6; 8 bases match TRBD1. The CDR3 sequence is 13 residues long. In germline, CDR1 is MNHEY, CDR2 SVGAGI. V was pared by 8 bases and J by 5 bases, with 2 bases of the junction left unmatched. This chain's CDR3 is CASADRDNSPLHF. As DNA, the CDR3 is TGTGCCAGCGCGGACAGGGATAATTCACCCCTCCACTTT.

This chain links TRBV4-3 with TRBJ1-2, with D possibly matching TRBD1 (6 bases). In germline, CDR1 is LGHNA, CDR2 YSLEER. V was shortened by 0 bases and J by 2 bases, with 10 bases between the two germline ends. CDR3 length: 15 residues. CDR3 bases: TGCGCCAGCAGCCAAGAGCTTACAGGGAACTATGGCTACACCTTC. Its protein is CASSQELTGNYGYTF.

Only one count was recorded for this clone. Other DNA sequences within the sample encode an identical CDR3. The rearrangement links TRBV12-3 or TRBV12-4 to TRBJ1-5; 9 positions agree with TRBD1. The CDR3 covers 13 residues. The V segment lost 6 bases and the J segment 4 bases; nucleotides outside the gene matches: 1. The CDR3 loop is CASSGQGNQPQHF. CDR3 bases: TGTGCCAGCAGCGGACAGGGGAATCAGCCCCAGCATTTT.

CDR3 region: CASSLAGQGATRDNEQFF. The CDR3 nucleotides are TGTGCCAGCAGCTTAGCGGGTCAGGGGGCAACCCGGGACAATGAGCAGTTCTTC. This chain connects TRBV7-6 to TRBJ2-1; 8 bases align to TRBD1. Trimming took 0 bases from V and 5 from J; bases not matched to a gene: 12. The CDR3 totals 18 residues. Germline assignment: CDR1 SGHVS and CDR2 FNYEAQ.

The CDR3 nucleotides read TGTGCCAGCAGCTTAGGGGGGCGGGGCTACACCTTC. Translated: CASSLGGRGYTF. The rearrangement uses TRBV13 and TRBJ1-2; D is perhaps TRBD1 (5 bases). V lost 0 bases to trimming and J lost 8 bases, with 7 bases between them. The CDR3 runs to 12 residues. CDR1 is PRHDT and CDR2 is FYEKMQ in the germline V gene (reference sequence).

This rearrangement joins TRBV7-8 to TRBJ1-1; D might be TRBD1 (6 bases). The CDR3 has 15 residues. Germline V gene data show CDR1 as SGHVS and CDR2 as FQNEAQ. Trimming removed 5 bases at V and 2 bases at J, with 15 bases between. This chain's CDR3 is CASSPTRTVNTEAFF. CDR3 bases: TGTGCCAGCAGCCCCACTAGGACAGTTAACACTGAAGCTTTCTTT.

This clone is a singleton in its sample. The chain is built from TRBV3-1 (or the pseudogene TRBV3-2) and TRBJ2-7, with D maybe TRBD2 (5 bases). The CDR3 runs to 13 residues. V dropped 3 bases and J dropped 5 bases, with 11 bases sitting between them. Germline assignment: CDR1 LGHDT and CDR2 YNNKEL (reference sequence). The CDR3 protein is CASSQGRADEQYF. Here the CDR3 DNA reads TGTGCCAGCAGCCAGGGGAGAGCGGACGAGCAGTACTTC.

The chain is built from TRBV24-1 and TRBJ2-3; TRBD2 matches at 14 bases. V was clipped by 3 bases and J by 4 bases; unmatched bases: 2. Germline CDR1 reads KGHDR; CDR2 reads SFDVKD. The CDR3 loop spans 16 amino acids. CDR3 in amino acids: CATSDPTSGGADTQYF. CDR3 DNA sequence: TGTGCCACCAGTGATCCGACTAGCGGGGGGGCAGATACGCAGTATTTT.

CDR3 nucleotide sequence: TGTGCCAGCACCACCGGGGGGCGCGGGTATGGCTACACCTTC. Its protein is CASTTGGRGYGYTF. The chain recombines TRBV5-8 with TRBJ1-2; TRBD1 might be the D (6 bases). The CDR3 has 14 residues. V was cut by 6 bases and J by 5 bases, with 17 bases left in between. Germline V gene data show CDR1 as SGHTS and CDR2 as YDEGEE.

The chain is built from TRBV5-6 and TRBJ1-5; D uncertain. CDR1 is SGHDT and CDR2 is YYEEEE in the germline V gene. Deletions cut 1 base from V and 6 bases from J, with 8 bases between. The CDR3 covers 13 residues. DNA for the CDR3: TGTGCCAGCAGCTTGCCCGGGGTTCAGCCCCAGCATTTT. Encoded protein: CASSLPGVQPQHF.

The chain uses TRBV5-1 and TRBJ2-5; D perhaps matches TRBD1 (5 bases). The CDR3 totals 14 residues. V was trimmed by 3 bases and J by 0 bases, leaving 9 bases between them. Germline V gene sequence: CDR1 SGHRS, CDR2 YFSETQ. Here the CDR3 DNA reads TGCGCCAGCAGCTCCCAGGGAAACCAAGAGACCCAGTACTTC. It specifies CASSSQGNQETQYF.

The chain carries TRBV5-1 and TRBJ1-2, with 9 bases that match TRBD1. Trimming cost V 3 bases and J 2 bases; bases outside gene matches: 5. CDR3 length: 15 amino acids. The germline V gene encodes CDR1 SGHRS and CDR2 YFSETQ. This CDR3 is CASSSRQGGNYGYTF. The CDR3 coding sequence is TGCGCCAGCAGCTCTCGACAGGGGGGAAACTATGGCTACACCTTC.

CDR3 loop: CASSPGLAGVEQYF. In nucleotides, the CDR3 is TGCGCCAGCAGCCCGGGACTAGCGGGGGTGGAGCAGTACTTC. The rearrangement uses TRBV5-1 and TRBJ2-7, with TRBD2 matching 14 bases. Per the germline V gene, CDR1 is SGHRS and CDR2 is YFSETQ. Germline trimming cut 4 bases from V and 7 bases from J; bases unmatched to any gene: 4. CDR3 length equals 14 residues.

This clone is a singleton in its sample. The rearrangement uses TRBV9 and TRBJ2-6; 8 bases are a match to TRBD1. The CDR3 consists of 19 residues. The ends lost 2 bases at V and 0 bases at J; junction bases unmatched: 10. Germline CDR1 reads SGDLS; CDR2 reads YYNGEE. In DNA, the CDR3 is TGTGCCAGCAGCGTCAGAGGGGGACAGGTCGCCTCTGGGGCCAACGTCCTGACTTTC. Translating gives CASSVRGGQVASGANVLTF. The full variable domain, completed using reference TRBV9 and TRBJ2-6, is DSGVTQTPKHLITATGQRVTLRCSPRSGDLSVYWYQQSLDQGLQFLIQYYNGEERAKGNILERFSAQQFPDLHSELNLSSLELGDSALYFCASSVRGGQVASGANVLTFGAGSRLTVL.